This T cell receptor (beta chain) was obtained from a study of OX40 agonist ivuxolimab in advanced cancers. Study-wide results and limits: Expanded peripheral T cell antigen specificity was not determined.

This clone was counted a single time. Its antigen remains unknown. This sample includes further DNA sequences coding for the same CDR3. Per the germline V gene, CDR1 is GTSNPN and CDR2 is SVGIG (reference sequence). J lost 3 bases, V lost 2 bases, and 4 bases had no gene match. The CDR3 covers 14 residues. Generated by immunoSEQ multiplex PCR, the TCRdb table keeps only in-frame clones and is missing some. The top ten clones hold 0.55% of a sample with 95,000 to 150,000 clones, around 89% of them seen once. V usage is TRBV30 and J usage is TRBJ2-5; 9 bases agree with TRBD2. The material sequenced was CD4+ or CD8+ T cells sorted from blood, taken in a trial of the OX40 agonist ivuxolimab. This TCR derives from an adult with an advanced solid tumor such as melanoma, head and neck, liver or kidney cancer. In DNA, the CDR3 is TGTGCCTGGAGTCGGCGGGGGGGGGAAGAGACCCAGTACTTC. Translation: CAWSRRGGEETQYF. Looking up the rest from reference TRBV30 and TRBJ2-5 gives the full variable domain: SQTIHQWPATLVQPVGSPLSLECTVEGTSNPNLYWYRQAAGRGLQLLFYSVGIGQISSEVPQNLSASRPQDRQFILSSKKLLLSDSGFYLCAWSRRGGEETQYFGPGTRLLVL.